In its sample, the clone carrying this T cell receptor (beta chain) was seen a few times. The data belong to a study of blood T cell repertoires in COVID-19. Study-wide context: Samples of COVID-19 (acute and convalescent) were obtained from the United States, Italy and Spain. PBMCs, B-cell-depleted T cells, or T cells were the source of the cDNA or gDNA that made up the material.

Per the original data handling: How many nucleated cells were present was estimated from reference gene primer amplification. Profiling relied on immunoSEQ multiplex PCR, and the TCRdb table lists in-frame clones only, not all of them. V, J and clone size reflect that table, while D and trimming were determined from the DNA. The sample has more than 110,000 clones; over 70% are singletons. The CDR3 is 13 residues long. V lost 1 base and J 1 base, leaving 7 bases between the germline ends. CDR1 GTSNPN and CDR2 SVGIG come from the germline V gene (reference sequence). V usage is TRBV30 and J usage is TRBJ1-1, with D tentatively TRBD1 (5 bases). This clonotype originated in a human donor in a cohort sampled during active COVID-19. Sequencing was done on a sample of peripheral blood. The CDR3 region is CAWSGGGNTEAFF. The CDR3 region has the DNA TGTGCCTGGAGTGGGGGGGGGAACACTGAAGCTTTCTTT.